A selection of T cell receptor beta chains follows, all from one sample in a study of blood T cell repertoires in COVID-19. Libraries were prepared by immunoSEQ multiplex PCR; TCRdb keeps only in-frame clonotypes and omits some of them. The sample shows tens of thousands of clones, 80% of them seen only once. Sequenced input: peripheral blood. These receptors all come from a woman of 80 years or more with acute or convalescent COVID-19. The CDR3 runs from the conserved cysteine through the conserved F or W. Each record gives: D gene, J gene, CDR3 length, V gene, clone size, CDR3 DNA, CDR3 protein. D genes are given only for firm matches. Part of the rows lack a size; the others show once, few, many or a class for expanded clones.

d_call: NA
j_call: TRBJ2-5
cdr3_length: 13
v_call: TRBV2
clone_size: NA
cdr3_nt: TGTGCCAGCACCGGACCGGAGCGGGAGACCCAGTACTTC
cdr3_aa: CASTGPERETQYF

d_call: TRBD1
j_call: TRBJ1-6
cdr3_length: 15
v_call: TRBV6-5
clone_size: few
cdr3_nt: TGTGCCAGCAGTAGGACAGGGGAAGGAAGCTCACCCCTCCACTTT
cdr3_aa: CASSRTGEGSSPLHF

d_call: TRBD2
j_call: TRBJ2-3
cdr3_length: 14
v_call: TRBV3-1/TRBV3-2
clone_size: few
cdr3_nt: TGTGCCAGCAGCCAGGGACTAGCGGCAGATACGCAGTATTTT
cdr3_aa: CASSQGLAADTQYF

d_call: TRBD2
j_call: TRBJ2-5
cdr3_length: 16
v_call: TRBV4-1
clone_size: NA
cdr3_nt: TGCGCCAGCAGCCAAGGGTCGTCTAGCGGGGGAGAGACCCAGTACTTC
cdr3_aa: CASSQGSSSGGETQYF

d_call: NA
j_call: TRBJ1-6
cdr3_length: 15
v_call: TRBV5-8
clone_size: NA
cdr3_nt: TGTGCCAGCAGCTTGGGACGGTCGAGGAATTCACCCCTCCACTTT
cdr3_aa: CASSLGRSRNSPLHF

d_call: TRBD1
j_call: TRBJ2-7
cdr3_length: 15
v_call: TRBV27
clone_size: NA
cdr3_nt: TGTGCCAGCACGATGACCGGGACAGGGAAGTACGAGCAGTACTTC
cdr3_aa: CASTMTGTGKYEQYF

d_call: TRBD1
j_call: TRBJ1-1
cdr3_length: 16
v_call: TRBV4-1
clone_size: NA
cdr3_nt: TGCGCCAGCAGCCAAGGGGGACAGGGTTGGCTAACTGAAGCTTTCTTT
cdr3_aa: CASSQGGQGWLTEAFF

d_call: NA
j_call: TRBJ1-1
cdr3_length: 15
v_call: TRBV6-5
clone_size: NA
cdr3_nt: TGTGCCAGCAAGCCCTTATTGAGTAGGGGCACTGAAGCTTTCTTT
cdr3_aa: CASKPLLSRGTEAFF

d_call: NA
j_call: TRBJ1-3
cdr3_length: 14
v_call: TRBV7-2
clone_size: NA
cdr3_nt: TGTGCCAGCAGCTTTACAGTGGGTGGAAACACCATATATTTT
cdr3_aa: CASSFTVGGNTIYF

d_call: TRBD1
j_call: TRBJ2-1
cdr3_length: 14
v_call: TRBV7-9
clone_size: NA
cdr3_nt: TGTGCCAGCAGAGCCGGCAGGGGGATCGATGAGCAGTTCTTC
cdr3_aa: CASRAGRGIDEQFF

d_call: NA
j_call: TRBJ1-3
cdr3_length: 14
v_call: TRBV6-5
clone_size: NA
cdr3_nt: TGTGCCAGCCCGGGACACAACTCTGGAAACACCATATATTTT
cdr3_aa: CASPGHNSGNTIYF

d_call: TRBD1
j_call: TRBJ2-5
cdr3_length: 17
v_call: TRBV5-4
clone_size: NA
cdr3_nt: TGTGCCAGCAGCGACCGGACAGGGGGCGATGCCCAAGAGACCCAGTACTTC
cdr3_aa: CASSDRTGGDAQETQYF

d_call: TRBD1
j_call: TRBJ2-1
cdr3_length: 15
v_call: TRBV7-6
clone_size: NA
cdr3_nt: TGTGCCAGCAGCCAAGGACAGGGAGAAGTTTATGAGCAGTTCTTC
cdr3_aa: CASSQGQGEVYEQFF

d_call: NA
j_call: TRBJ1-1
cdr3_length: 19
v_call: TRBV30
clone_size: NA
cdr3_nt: TGTGCCTGGAGTGCCACCCCCAGACGCAGGGGCCTATTGAACACTGAAGCTTTCTTT
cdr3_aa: CAWSATPRRRGLLNTEAFF

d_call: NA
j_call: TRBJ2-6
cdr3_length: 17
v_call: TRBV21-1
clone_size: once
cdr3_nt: TGTGCCAGCAGCAAGGGGCAAGTATCCTCTGGGGCCAACGTCCTGACTTTC
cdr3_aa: CASSKGQVSSGANVLTF

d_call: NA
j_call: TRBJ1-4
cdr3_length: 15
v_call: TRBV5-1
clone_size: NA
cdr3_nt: TGCGCCAGCAGCCCGACAGTTGCAACTAATGAAAAACTGTTTTTT
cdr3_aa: CASSPTVATNEKLFF

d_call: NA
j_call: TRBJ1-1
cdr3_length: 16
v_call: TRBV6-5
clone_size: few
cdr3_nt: TGTGCCAGCAGTTACTCCCAAGAGTCCCTGAACACTGAAGCTTTCTTT
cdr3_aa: CASSYSQESLNTEAFF

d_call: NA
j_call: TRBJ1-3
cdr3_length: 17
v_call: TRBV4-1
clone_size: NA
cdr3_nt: TGCGCCAGCCCAGAAGGCTACAGGGCTCCGTCTGGAAACACCATATATTTT
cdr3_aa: CASPEGYRAPSGNTIYF

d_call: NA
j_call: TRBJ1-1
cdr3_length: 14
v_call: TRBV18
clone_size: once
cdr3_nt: TGTGCCAGCTCACCGGGGCTTTTGAACACTGAAGCTTTCTTT
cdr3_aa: CASSPGLLNTEAFF

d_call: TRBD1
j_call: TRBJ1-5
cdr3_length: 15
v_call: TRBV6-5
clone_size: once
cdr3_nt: TGTGCCAGCGGGGACAGGCGGCTGAGCAATCAGCCCCAGCATTTT
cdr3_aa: CASGDRRLSNQPQHF

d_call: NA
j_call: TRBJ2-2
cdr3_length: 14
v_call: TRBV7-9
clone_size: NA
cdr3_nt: TGTGCCAGCAGCTTAATAGCGAACACCGGGGAGCTGTTTTTT
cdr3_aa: CASSLIANTGELFF

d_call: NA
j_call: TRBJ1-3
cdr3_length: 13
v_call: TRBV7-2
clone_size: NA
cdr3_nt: TGTGCCAGCAGCTTACGAGCTGGAAACACCATATATTTT
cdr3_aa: CASSLRAGNTIYF

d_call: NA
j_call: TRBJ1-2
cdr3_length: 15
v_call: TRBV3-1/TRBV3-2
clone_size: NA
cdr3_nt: TGTGCCAGCAGCCAAGGAGGAGGGGCGGCTAATGGCTACACCTTC
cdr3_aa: CASSQGGGAANGYTF

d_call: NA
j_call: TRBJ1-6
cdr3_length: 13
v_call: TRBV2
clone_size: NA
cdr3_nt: TGTGCCAGCAGTGAGAGCGGTGTTTCACCCCTCCACTTT
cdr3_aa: CASSESGVSPLHF

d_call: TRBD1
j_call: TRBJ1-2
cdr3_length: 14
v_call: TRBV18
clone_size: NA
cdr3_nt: TGTGCCAGCTCACCAGGAAACAGGGGCTATGGCTACACCTTC
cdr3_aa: CASSPGNRGYGYTF

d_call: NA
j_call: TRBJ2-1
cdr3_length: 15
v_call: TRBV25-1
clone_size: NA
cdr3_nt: TGTGCCAGCAGTGACCCCTCCGTCACTACAAATGAGCAGTTCTTC
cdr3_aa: CASSDPSVTTNEQFF

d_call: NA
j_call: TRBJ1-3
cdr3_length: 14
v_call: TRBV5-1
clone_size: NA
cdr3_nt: TGCGCCAGCAGCTTGGATCCCGCTGGAAACACCATATATTTT
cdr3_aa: CASSLDPAGNTIYF

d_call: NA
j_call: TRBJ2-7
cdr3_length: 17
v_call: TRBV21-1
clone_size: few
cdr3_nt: TGTGCCAGCAGCAAAAACCCCTCTAGCGGGGTTACCTACGAGCAGTACTTC
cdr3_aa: CASSKNPSSGVTYEQYF

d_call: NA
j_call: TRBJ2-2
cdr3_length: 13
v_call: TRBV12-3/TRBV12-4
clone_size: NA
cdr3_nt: TGTGCCAGCAGTTTCCGACAAATCGGGGAGCTGTTTTTT
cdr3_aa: CASSFRQIGELFF

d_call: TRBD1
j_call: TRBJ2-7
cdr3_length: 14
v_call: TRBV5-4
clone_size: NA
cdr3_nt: TGTGCCAGCAGCCTAACAGGGACAGTCTACGAGCAGTACTTC
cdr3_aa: CASSLTGTVYEQYF

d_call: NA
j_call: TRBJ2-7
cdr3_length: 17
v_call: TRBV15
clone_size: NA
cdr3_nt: TGTGCCACCAGCAACCTCGGGAGCAGCTCCCCCCGGGACGAGCAGTACTTC
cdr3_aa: CATSNLGSSSPRDEQYF

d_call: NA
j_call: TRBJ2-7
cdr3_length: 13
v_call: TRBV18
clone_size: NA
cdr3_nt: TGTGCCAGCTCACCAGCGACTTTTTACGAGCAGTACTTC
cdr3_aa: CASSPATFYEQYF

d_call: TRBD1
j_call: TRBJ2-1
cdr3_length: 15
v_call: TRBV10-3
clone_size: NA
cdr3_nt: TGTGCCATCAGTGAGCGGGACAGGGGGCTGGGTGAGCAGTTCTTC
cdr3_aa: CAISERDRGLGEQFF

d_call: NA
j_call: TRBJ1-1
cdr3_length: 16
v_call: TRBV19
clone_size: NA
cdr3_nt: TGTGCCAGTAGTGTGCCGTTCTCTAGGGAGGGCACTGAAGCTTTCTTT
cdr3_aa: CASSVPFSREGTEAFF

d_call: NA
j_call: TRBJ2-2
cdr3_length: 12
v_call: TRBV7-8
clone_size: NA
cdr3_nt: TGTGCCAGCAGCTTGTCAGGCGGGGAGCTGTTTTTT
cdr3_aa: CASSLSGGELFF

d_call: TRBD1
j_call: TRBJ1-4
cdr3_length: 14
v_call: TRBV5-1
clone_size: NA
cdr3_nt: TGCGCCAGCAGCCGGGACAGCATCAATGAAAAACTGTTTTTT
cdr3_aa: CASSRDSINEKLFF

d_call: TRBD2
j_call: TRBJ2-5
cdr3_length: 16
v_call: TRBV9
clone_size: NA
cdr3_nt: TGTGCCAGCAGCGTAGAGGCTAGCGGGGCCCAAGAGACCCAGTACTTC
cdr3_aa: CASSVEASGAQETQYF